This paragraph covers one TCR beta chain sequence. These data originate in a study of T cell responses to AZD1222 COVID-19 vaccine. Study-wide context: The analysis combined second doses at about 4 or about 12 weeks.

Produced via immunoSEQ multiplex PCR; TCRdb's table is partial and in-frame only. The sample records more than 85,000 clones, 80% to 90% being singletons. Losses at the gene ends were 3 bases for V and 5 bases for J; bases not matched to a gene: 9. The length of the CDR3 is 17 residues. Germline assignment: CDR1 SGHTS and CDR2 YDEGEE. The source of this sequence is an adult in good health. The V call is TRBV5-8, the J call TRBJ2-3, with 13 bases matching TRBD2. The sample was peripheral blood, taken on day 0 of AZD1222 vaccination. Written as DNA, the CDR3 is TGTGCCAGCAGCTCTCTTCCCGGACTAGCGGGAGAAGATACGCAGTATTTT. Translated: CASSSLPGLAGEDTQYF.